This TCR beta chain is from a study of blood T cell repertoires in COVID-19 (dated by TCRdb to about 2020). Background on the whole study: The collaborator samples originated in the United States, Italy and Spain and spanned the acute and convalescent phases of COVID-19. Where available, HLA class I and class II types were taken from metadata supplied by the sample provider and were not determined by assay-based typing. Subjects who had been exposed to COVID-19, were actively infected with it, or had recovered from it provided the deeply sampled blood TCRbeta repertoires that made up the dataset. The samples were drawn from the first 160 participants of the ongoing ImmuneRACE study and from 950 to 1,500 subjects provided by 6 global collaborators. The sample metadata nearly always contained a de-identified subject ID, COVID-19 status, age in years and sex. The repertoires were made available in a free public database intended to serve as a resource for research on the immune response to SARS-CoV-2. The prospective study material was composed of cDNA or gDNA derived from T cells, B-cell-depleted T cells, or PBMCs.

The germline V end is reduced by 1 base and the J end by 4 bases; junction bases left unmatched: 6. Taken from the germline V gene, the CDR1 and CDR2 loops are MNHNS and SASEGT. The CDR3 runs 15 residues from the cysteine to the phenylalanine. The read is trimmed to its CDR3 DNA, 45 bases read in frame from base 1. To note about this clone: Its antigen specificity is not known. Base qualities were left out, and no much larger clone turns up one base away.

Participants in the prospective study were enrolled through a virtual design, were aged roughly 18 to 95 years, and lived in 20 to 30 United States geographic areas. To assign participants to cohorts, the prospective study relied on clinical history that participants themselves reported in a screening survey and a study questionnaire. For ImmuneRACE Cohort 3, a participant was defined as recovered based on two consecutive negative NP/OP PCR tests, clearance by a healthcare professional, or resolution of symptoms. Each participant in the prospective study had whole blood, serum and a nasopharyngeal or oropharyngeal swab collected by mobile phlebotomists. Prospective study participants could optionally give additional blood draws and questionnaires over an approximately 2-month period. Blood samples from the prospective study were shipped frozen or at room temperature prior to DNA extraction. TCRbeta CDR3 regions were amplified from genomic DNA by means of the immunoSEQ Assay, a bias-controlled multiplex PCR. The authors' analysis ran thus. Nucleated cell counts per sample were estimated from amplification of reference gene primers within the assay. To quantify the absolute abundance of each unique TCRbeta CDR3 rearrangement, sequence reads were collapsed and filtered. For each sample, productive Simpson clonality was calculated as the square root of Simpson's diversity index over productive rearrangements. TCRdb limited this immuneACCESS table to in-frame rearrangements with V and J called. A share of clones is missing; checked studies link under half to unresolved V genes, and the rest is unexplained. For V, J and clone size, that table is used; D and trimming come from the DNA. The table for this sample lists some 490,000 clones; around 85% of them were counted only once. 8% to 9.5% of the sample is taken by the ten largest.

Broader findings and caveats from the paper: Clinical and demographic metadata were provided uncurated, with the amount varying by source and participant.

The TCR originated in a woman aged 55-69 years who had recovered from COVID-19. The chain employs TRBV6-1 and TRBJ1-2; 7 central bases correspond to TRBD1. The sequenced sample was PBMCs or T cells enriched from blood (not recorded which). The base sequence is TGTGCCAGCAGTGAAGGACAGGGTAACATCTATGGCTACACCTTC. This codes for CASSEGQGNIYGYTF.